These 9 T cell receptor beta chains were all obtained from the same sample, sequenced in a study of T cell changes during pregnancy in multiple sclerosis. Method: immunoSEQ multiplex PCR; TCRdb's copy keeps in-frame clones and lacks some. The sample shows roughly 99,000 clones, around 90% of them seen only once. The sequences come from peripheral blood, collected after pregnancy. The receptors derive from a female donor in good health, enrolled as a control in a pregnancy study.

The DNA of the CDR3 is TGTGCCAGCAAACTACAAGCCTACAATGAGCAGTTCTTC. It yields the protein CASKLQAYNEQFF. The chain links TRBV2 to TRBJ2-1, with D uncertain. This CDR3 comprises 13 residues. Per the germline V gene, CDR1 is SNHLY and CDR2 is FYNNEI. Deletions cut 7 bases from V and 2 bases from J, with 9 bases between.

The chain carries TRBV7-2 and TRBJ2-7; 7 bases map to TRBD1. Germline V CDR1 and CDR2: SGHTA, FQGNSA. Germline trimming cut 5 bases from V and 0 bases from J; bases unmatched to any gene: 4. CDR3 length: 14 residues. The CDR3 region has the DNA TGTGCCAGCAGCAGACAGGGCGGCTCCTACGAGCAGTACTTC. Translating it yields CASSRQGGSYEQYF.

There are a few counts of this clone. V and J are TRBV13 and TRBJ2-7; no clear D. Germline V lookup: CDR1 PRHDT, CDR2 FYEKMQ (reference sequence). This CDR3 spans 13 amino acids. V was shortened by 5 bases and J by 2 bases, with 10 bases between the two germline ends. This CDR3 reads CASSPDRAYEQYF. The CDR3 region has the DNA TGTGCCAGCAGCCCAGACCGGGCCTACGAGCAGTACTTC.

This chain links TRBV11-1 with TRBJ2-7, with TRBD2 as a possible D gene (5 bases). Looked up from germline, CDR1 is SGHAT and CDR2 is FQDESV (reference sequence). CDR3 length: 11 residues. V lost 7 bases and J 4 bases, leaving 8 bases between the germline ends. For the CDR3, the DNA is TGTGCCAGCACTAGAGGGTACGAGCAGTACTTC. This sequence encodes CASTRGYEQYF.

The CDR3, as DNA: TGTGCCAGCAGCTTGGGGGCAGGGTCCTACAATGAGCAGTTCTTC. Protein product: CASSLGAGSYNEQFF. The chain carries TRBV5-6 and TRBJ2-1, with D possibly TRBD1 on 5 matching bases. The V gene lost 0 bases and the J gene lost 1 base, with 8 bases spanning the gap. Germline V CDR1 and CDR2: SGHDT, YYEEEE. This CDR3 spans 15 amino acids.

The chain recombines TRBV6-1 with TRBJ1-5; 7 nucleotides agree with TRBD1. Germline V gene sequence: CDR1 MNHNS, CDR2 SASEGT. The CDR3 consists of 14 residues. With 5 bases clipped from V and 6 bases from J, the junction kept 7 bases outside the gene matches. CDR3 DNA sequence: TGTGCCAGCAGTTTAACAGGGGTGGGTCAGCCCCAGCATTTT. This encodes CASSLTGVGQPQHF.

The genes are TRBV6-5 and TRBJ1-2; the D gene is possibly TRBD1 (6 bases). The V and J ends lost 2 bases and 4 bases respectively, with 14 bases between them. The CDR3 runs to 15 residues. The germline V gene encodes CDR1 MNHEY and CDR2 SVGAGI. The CDR3 DNA is TGTGCCAGCAGTTACGACTACAGGGATAGCTATGGCTACACCTTC. This gives the protein CASSYDYRDSYGYTF.

This chain connects TRBV7-8 to TRBJ1-2, with 10 nucleotides matching TRBD1. Germline V gene data show CDR1 as SGHVS and CDR2 as FQNEAQ. Trimming removed 5 bases from V and 5 bases from J; junction bases left unmatched: 5. This CDR3 region has 14 residues. In nucleotides, the CDR3 is TGTGCCAGCAGCCCGGGACAGGGGATTTATGGCTACACCTTC. Its translation is CASSPGQGIYGYTF.

V is TRBV2 and J is TRBJ2-1; possibly TRBD1 for D (6 bases). CDR1 SNHLY and CDR2 FYNNEI come from the germline V gene. The CDR3 is 16 residues long. The V end was cut by 8 bases, the J end by 4 bases, with 21 bases between. CDR3 nucleotides: TGTGCCAGCCTCCCAAGGGTTCGGGACACATACAATGAGCAGTTCTTC. Residues: CASLPRVRDTYNEQFF. Drawing the rest from reference TRBV2 and TRBJ2-1, the complete variable domain is EPEVTQTPSHQVTQMGQEVILRCVPISNHLYFYWYRQILGQKVEFLVSFYNNEISEKSEIFDDQFSVERPDGSNFTLKIRSTKLEDSAMYFCASLPRVRDTYNEQFFGPGTRLTVL.